This T cell receptor (beta chain) was recorded in a study of identifying expanded T cells in peripheral blood. General study points: Clone count variance between roughly 2-week samples rose with total template count. Technical replicates showed around 1.2 changed clones; around 2 weeks about 16; four weeks 19.

The method was immunoSEQ multiplex PCR; TCRdb's version includes in-frame clones alone and lacks a portion of them. The repertoire includes about 78,000 clones, approximately 84% of them detected once, and 15% to 20% sits in the top ten. Trimming stripped 0 bases from V and 11 bases from J, with 13 bases between. In germline, CDR1 is MNHEY, CDR2 SVGAGI. The CDR3 consists of 13 residues. This clone was found a few times. The antigen remains undetermined. Collection occurred without any documented infections or immune events in donors. V is TRBV6-5 and J is TRBJ1-1; tentative D call: TRBD1 (6 bases). This sequence originates from a person between 18 and 75 years old in good health. The sequenced sample consisted of blood. The CDR3 DNA reads as TGTGCCAGCAGTTACTCCGACGGGGGCTCTGCTTTCTTT. Protein: CASSYSDGGSAFF.